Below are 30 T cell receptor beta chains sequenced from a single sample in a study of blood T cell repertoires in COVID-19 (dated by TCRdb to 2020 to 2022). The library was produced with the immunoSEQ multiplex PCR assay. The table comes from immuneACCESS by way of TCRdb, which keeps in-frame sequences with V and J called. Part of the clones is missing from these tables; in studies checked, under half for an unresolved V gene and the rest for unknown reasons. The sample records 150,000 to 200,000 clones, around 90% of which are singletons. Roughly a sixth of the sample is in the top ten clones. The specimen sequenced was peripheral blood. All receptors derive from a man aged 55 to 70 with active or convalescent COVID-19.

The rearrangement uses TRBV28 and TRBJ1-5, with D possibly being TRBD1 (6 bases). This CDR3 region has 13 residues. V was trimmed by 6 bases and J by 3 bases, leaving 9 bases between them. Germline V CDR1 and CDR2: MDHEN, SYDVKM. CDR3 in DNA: TGTGCCAGCAGCGGACAGTTCAATCAGCCCCAGCATTTT. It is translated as CASSGQFNQPQHF.

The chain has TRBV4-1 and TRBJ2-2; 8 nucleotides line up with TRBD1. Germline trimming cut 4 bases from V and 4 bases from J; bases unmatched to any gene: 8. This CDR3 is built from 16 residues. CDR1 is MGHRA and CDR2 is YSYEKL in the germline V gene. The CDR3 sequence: CASSLTGGSVTGELFF. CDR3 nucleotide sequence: TGCGCCAGCAGCCTTACAGGGGGTTCGGTCACCGGGGAGCTGTTTTTT.

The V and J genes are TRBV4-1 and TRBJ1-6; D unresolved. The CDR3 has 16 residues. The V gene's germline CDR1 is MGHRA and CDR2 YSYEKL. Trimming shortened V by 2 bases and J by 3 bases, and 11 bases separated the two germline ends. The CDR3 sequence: CASSQSGVGYNSPLHF. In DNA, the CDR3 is TGCGCCAGCAGCCAATCCGGGGTCGGCTATAATTCACCCCTCCACTTT.

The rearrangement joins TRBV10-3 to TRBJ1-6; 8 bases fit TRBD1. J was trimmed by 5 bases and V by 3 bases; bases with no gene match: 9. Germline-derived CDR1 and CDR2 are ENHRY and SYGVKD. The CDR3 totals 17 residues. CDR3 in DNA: TGTGCCATCAGTGAATCGGGCAGGGGGCTTAATAATTCACCCCTCCACTTT. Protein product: CAISESGRGLNNSPLHF.

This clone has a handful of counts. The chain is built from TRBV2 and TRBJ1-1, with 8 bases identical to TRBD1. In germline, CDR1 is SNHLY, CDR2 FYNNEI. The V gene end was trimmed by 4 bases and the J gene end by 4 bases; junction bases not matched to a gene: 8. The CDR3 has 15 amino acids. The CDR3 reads CASSGARTGLTEAFF. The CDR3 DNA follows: TGTGCCAGCAGTGGGGCGCGGACAGGGCTCACTGAAGCTTTCTTT.

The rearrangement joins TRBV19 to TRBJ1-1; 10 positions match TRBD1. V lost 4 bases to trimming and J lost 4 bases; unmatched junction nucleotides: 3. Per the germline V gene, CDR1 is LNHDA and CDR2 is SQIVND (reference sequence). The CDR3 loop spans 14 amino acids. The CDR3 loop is CASSRTGGSTEAFF. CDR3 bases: TGTGCCAGTAGTAGGACAGGGGGAAGCACTGAAGCTTTCTTT.

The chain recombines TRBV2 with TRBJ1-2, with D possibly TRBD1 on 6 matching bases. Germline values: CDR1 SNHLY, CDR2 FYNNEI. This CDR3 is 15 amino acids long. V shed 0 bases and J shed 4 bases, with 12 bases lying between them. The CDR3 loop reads CASSEARQTGYGYTF. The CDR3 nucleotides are TGTGCCAGCAGTGAAGCGCGGCAGACAGGCTATGGCTACACCTTC.

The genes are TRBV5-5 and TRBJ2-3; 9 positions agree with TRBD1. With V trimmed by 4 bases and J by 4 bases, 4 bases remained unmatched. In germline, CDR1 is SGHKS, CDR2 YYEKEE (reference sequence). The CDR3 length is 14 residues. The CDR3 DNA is TGTGCCAGCAGCGGGGGACAGGGCTCAGATACGCAGTATTTT. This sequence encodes CASSGGQGSDTQYF.

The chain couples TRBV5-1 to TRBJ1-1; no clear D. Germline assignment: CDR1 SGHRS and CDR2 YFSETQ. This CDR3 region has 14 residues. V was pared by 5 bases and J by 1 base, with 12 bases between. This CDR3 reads CASRRLGSNTEAFF. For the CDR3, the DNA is TGCGCCAGCAGGAGATTGGGCTCGAACACTGAAGCTTTCTTT.

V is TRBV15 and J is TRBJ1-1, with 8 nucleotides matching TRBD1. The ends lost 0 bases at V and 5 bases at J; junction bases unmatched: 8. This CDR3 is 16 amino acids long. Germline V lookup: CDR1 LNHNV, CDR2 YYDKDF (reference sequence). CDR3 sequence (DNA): TGTGCCACCAGCAGAGAGGCCAGGGGGCGCGTAACTGAAGCTTTCTTT. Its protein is CATSREARGRVTEAFF.

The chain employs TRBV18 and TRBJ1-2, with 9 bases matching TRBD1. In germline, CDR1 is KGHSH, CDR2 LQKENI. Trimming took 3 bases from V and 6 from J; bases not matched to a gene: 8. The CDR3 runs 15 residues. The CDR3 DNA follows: TGTGCCAGCTCACCTCCGGGACAGGGAAAGAATGGCTACACCTTC. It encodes CASSPPGQGKNGYTF.

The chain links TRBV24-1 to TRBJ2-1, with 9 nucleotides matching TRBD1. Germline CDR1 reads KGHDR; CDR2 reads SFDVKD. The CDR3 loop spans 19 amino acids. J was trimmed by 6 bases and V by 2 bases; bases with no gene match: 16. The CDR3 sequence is CATSDSTGTGLRGPNEQFF. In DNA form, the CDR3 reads TGTGCCACCAGTGATTCCACCGGGACAGGGCTCCGAGGGCCCAATGAGCAGTTCTTC.

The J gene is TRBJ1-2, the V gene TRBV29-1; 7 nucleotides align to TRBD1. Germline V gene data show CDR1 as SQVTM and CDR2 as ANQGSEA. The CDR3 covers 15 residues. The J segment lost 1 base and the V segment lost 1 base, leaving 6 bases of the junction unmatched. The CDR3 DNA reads TGCAGCGTTGAAGTAAGGACAGGACGTAACTATGGCTACACCTTC. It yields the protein CSVEVRTGRNYGYTF.

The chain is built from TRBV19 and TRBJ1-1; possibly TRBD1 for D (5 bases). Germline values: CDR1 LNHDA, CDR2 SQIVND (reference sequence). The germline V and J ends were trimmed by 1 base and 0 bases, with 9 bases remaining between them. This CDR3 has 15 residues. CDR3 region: CASSIGWGVNTEAFF. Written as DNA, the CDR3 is TGTGCCAGTAGTATAGGCTGGGGGGTGAACACTGAAGCTTTCTTT.

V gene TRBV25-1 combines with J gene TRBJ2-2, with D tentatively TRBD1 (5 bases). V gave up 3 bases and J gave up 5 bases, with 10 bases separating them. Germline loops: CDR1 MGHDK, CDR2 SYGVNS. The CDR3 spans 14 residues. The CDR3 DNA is TGTGCCAGCAGTGATACCAGGGTTACCGGGGAGCTGTTTTTT. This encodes CASSDTRVTGELFF.

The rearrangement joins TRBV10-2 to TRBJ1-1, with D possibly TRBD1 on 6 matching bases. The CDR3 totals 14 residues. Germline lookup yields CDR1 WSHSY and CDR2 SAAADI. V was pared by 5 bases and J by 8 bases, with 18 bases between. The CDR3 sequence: CASSTPDSEGEAFF. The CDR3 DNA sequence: TGCGCCAGCAGTACCCCGGACAGTGAGGGCGAAGCTTTCTTT.

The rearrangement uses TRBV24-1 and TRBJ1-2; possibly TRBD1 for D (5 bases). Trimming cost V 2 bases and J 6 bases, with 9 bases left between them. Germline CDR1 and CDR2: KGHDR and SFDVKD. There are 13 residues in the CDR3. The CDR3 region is CATSDYGGNGYTF. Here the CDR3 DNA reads TGTGCCACCAGTGATTATGGGGGGAATGGCTACACCTTC.

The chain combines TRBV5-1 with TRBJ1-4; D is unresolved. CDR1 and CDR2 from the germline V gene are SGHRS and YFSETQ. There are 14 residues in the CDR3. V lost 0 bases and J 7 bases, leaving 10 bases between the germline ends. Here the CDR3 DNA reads TGCGCCAGCAGCTTGGTTTACGCGGGTGAAAAACTGTTTTTT. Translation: CASSLVYAGEKLFF.

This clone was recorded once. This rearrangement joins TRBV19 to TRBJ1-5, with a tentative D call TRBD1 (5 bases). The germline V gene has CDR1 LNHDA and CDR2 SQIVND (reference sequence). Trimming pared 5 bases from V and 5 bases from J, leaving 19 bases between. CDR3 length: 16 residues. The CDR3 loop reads CASSLGALRVDQPQHF. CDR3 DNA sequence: TGTGCCAGTAGTCTTGGGGCCCTCAGGGTTGATCAGCCCCAGCATTTT.

CDR3 bases: TGCGCCAGCAGTGAACGGACTAGCGGGGTAACAGATACGCAGTATTTT. This codes for CASSERTSGVTDTQYF. The rearrangement joins TRBV10-1 to TRBJ2-3; TRBD2 matches at 12 bases. Germline values: CDR1 WNHNN, CDR2 SYGVQD (reference sequence). V was pared by 3 bases and J by 3 bases, with 4 bases of the junction left unmatched. CDR3 length: 16 amino acids.

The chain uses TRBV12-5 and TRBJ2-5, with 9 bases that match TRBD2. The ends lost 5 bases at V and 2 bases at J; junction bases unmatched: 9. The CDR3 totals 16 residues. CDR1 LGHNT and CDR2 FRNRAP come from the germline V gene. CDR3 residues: CASGRGVAGGQETQYF. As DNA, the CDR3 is TGTGCTAGTGGTCGTGGGGTGGCGGGAGGGCAAGAGACCCAGTACTTC.

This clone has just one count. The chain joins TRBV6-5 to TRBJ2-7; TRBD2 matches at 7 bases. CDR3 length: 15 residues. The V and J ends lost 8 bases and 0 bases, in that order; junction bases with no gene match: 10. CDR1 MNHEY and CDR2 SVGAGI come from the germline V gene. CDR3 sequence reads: CASGMGGWSSYEQYF. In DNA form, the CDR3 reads TGTGCCAGCGGAATGGGAGGGTGGAGCTCCTACGAGCAGTACTTC.

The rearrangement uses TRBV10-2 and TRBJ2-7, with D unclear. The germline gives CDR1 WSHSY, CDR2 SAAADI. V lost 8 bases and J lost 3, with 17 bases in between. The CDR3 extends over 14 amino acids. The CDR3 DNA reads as TGCGCCAGCGCCAAGTCCGGTTCGAACTACGAGCAGTACTTC. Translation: CASAKSGSNYEQYF.

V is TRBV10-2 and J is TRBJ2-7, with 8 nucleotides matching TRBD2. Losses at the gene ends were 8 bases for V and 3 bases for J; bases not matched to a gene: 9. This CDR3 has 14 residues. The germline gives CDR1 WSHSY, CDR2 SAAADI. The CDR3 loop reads CASSRQRGLYEQYF. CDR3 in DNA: TGCGCCAGCTCTCGCCAGCGGGGGCTCTACGAGCAGTACTTC.

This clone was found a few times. The CDR3 nucleotides read TGTGCCAGCAGACCTACGCGGGGACTAGCGGGGGCCGAGCAGTACTTC. Residues: CASRPTRGLAGAEQYF. The V gene is TRBV7-2, the J gene TRBJ2-7; 14 bases map to TRBD2. The V segment lost 6 bases and the J segment 6 bases; nucleotides outside the gene matches: 10. This CDR3 has 16 residues. Germline CDR1 SGHTA, CDR2 FQGNSA.

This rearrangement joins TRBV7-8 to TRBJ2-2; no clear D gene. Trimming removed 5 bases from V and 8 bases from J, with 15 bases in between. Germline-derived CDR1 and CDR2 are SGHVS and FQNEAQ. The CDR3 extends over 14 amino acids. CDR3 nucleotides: TGTGCCAGCAGCCTACCCCAGGCCCTTGGGGAGCTGTTTTTT. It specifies CASSLPQALGELFF.

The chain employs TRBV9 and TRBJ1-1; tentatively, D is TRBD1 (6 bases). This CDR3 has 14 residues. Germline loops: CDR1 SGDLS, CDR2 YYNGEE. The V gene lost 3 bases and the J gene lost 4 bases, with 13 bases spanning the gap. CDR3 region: CASSGKTGFTEAFF. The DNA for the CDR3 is TGTGCCAGCAGCGGAAAGACAGGTTTCACTGAAGCTTTCTTT.

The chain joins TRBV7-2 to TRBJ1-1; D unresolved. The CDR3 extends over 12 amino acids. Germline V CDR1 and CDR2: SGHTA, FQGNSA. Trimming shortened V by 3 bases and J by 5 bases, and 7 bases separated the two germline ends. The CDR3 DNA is TGTGCCAGCAGCTTCCCGCGGACTGAAGCTTTCTTT. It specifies CASSFPRTEAFF.

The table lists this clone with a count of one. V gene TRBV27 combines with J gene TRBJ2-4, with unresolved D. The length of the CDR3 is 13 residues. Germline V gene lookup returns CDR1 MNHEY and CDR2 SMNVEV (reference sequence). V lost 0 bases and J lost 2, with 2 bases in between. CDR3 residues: CASSLSSKNIQYF. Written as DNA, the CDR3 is TGTGCCAGCAGTTTATCCTCCAAAAACATTCAGTACTTC.

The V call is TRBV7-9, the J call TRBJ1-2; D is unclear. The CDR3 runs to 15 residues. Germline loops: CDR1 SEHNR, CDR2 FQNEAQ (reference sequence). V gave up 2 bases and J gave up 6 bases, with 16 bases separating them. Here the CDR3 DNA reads TGTGCCAGCAGCTTATCCCTACGTAAGGGAGATGGCTACACCTTC. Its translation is CASSLSLRKGDGYTF.